These 17 T cell receptor beta chains came from one sample sequenced in a study of Ad26.COV2.S vaccination and SARS-CoV-2 variants. Treatment noted: 15 to 20 received Ad26.COV2.S at low or high dose, single or two shots; 5 received placebo; per-sample allocation not given. Collection of the samples took place on day 63 after the first injection of vaccine or placebo. Repertoires were generated with immunoSEQ multiplex PCR, while TCRdb's copy carries only in-frame clones and drops some. The sample has about 410,000 clones, approximately 91% seen once. Sequencing used peripheral blood, obtained in a trial of Ad26.COV2.S vaccine versus placebo. The receptors here all came from a person between 18 and 59 years old who received the Ad26.COV2.S COVID-19 vaccine or a placebo.

The chain recombines TRBV30 with TRBJ1-5; weak D call: TRBD1 (6 bases). Between the trimmed V and J ends, which lost 5 bases and 2 bases, there was a span of 16 bases. Germline lookup yields CDR1 GTSNPN and CDR2 SVGIG (reference sequence). CDR3 length: 15 amino acids. The CDR3 DNA follows: TGTGCCTGGGGAATGGGGGGCGGCGGCAATCAGCCCCAGCATTTT. This translates into CAWGMGGGGNQPQHF.

The chain combines TRBV9 with TRBJ2-1, with D perhaps matching TRBD2 (5 bases). There are 15 residues in the CDR3. The germline gives CDR1 SGDLS, CDR2 YYNGEE. V was shortened by 3 bases and J by 4 bases, with 14 bases between the two germline ends. CDR3 sequence (DNA): TGTGCCAGCAGCGGGATAGGAGGAACATACAATGAGCAGTTCTTC. This codes for CASSGIGGTYNEQFF. The full variable domain, in which reference TRBV9 and TRBJ2-1 provide the parts outside the CDR3, is DSGVTQTPKHLITATGQRVTLRCSPRSGDLSVYWYQQSLDQGLQFLIQYYNGEERAKGNILERFSAQQFPDLHSELNLSSLELGDSALYFCASSGIGGTYNEQFFGPGTRLTVL.

The chain employs TRBV5-4 and TRBJ2-4; D tentatively fits TRBD1 or TRBD2 (5 bases each). The CDR3 length is 15 residues. Trimming cost V 4 bases and J 6 bases, with 17 bases left between them. Germline V CDR1 and CDR2: SGHNT, YYREEE (reference sequence). CDR3 residues: CASSLGGAGRNIQYF. The DNA of the CDR3 is TGTGCCAGCAGCCTGGGTGGGGCTGGGAGAAACATTCAGTACTTC. Combining the CDR3 with reference TRBV5-4 and TRBJ2-4 gives the whole variable domain ETGVTQSPTHLIKTRGQQVTLRCSSQSGHNTVSWYQQALGQGPQFIFQYYREEENGRGNFPPRFSGLQFPNYSSELNVNALELDDSALYLCASSLGGAGRNIQYFGAGTRLSVL.

The chain couples TRBV27 to TRBJ2-7; tentatively, D is TRBD2 (6 bases). Germline V gene data show CDR1 as MNHEY and CDR2 as SMNVEV (reference sequence). The CDR3 has 15 amino acids. V lost 7 bases to trimming and J lost 5 bases, with 21 bases between them. CDR3 coding DNA: TGTGCCAGCAACCCAAGCTCTGCCGGGGGTCACGAGCAGTACTTC. Protein sequence: CASNPSSAGGHEQYF.

This clone turned up a few times. The chain uses TRBV6-5 and TRBJ2-2, with 13 bases aligning to TRBD2. The ends lost 4 bases at V and 8 bases at J; junction bases unmatched: 7. Germline V lookup: CDR1 MNHEY, CDR2 SVGAGI. This CDR3 is 16 amino acids long. The CDR3, as DNA: TGTGCCAGCAGTTTTACTAGCGGGAGGGCCGCTGGGGAGCTGTTTTTT. It specifies CASSFTSGRAAGELFF.

This clone was seen a few times. The chain carries TRBV28 and TRBJ2-7; D is ambiguous. Trimming pared 3 bases from V and 5 bases from J, leaving 14 bases between. The CDR3 consists of 14 residues. Germline assignment: CDR1 MDHEN and CDR2 SYDVKM. The CDR3 DNA reads TGTGCCAGCAGTTTCGATCAGGTTCGAAACGAGCAGTACTTC. This codes for CASSFDQVRNEQYF.

This sequence joins TRBV27 and TRBJ1-6; D perhaps matches TRBD1 (6 bases). The V gene lost 6 bases and the J gene lost 8 bases, with 14 bases spanning the gap. The germline V gene encodes CDR1 MNHEY and CDR2 SMNVEV (reference sequence). This CDR3 has 14 residues. CDR3 in amino acids: CASSPTGGYSPLHF. CDR3 nucleotide sequence: TGTGCCAGCAGCCCGACAGGAGGGTATTCACCCCTCCACTTT.

This clone was seen once. The rearrangement links TRBV24-1 to TRBJ2-1; 10 bases match TRBD2. The CDR3 sequence is 16 residues long. CDR1 and CDR2 from the germline V gene are KGHDR and SFDVKD. The V segment lost 3 bases and the J segment 8 bases; nucleotides outside the gene matches: 9. CDR3 sequence (DNA): TGTGCCACCAGTGATACCAGCGGGAGGGCGGTAGATGAGCAGTTCTTC. It specifies CATSDTSGRAVDEQFF.

This chain uses TRBV4-2 with TRBJ2-7; D uncertain. The V and J ends lost 4 bases and 0 bases respectively, with 10 bases between them. The CDR3 loop spans 14 amino acids. Germline lookup yields CDR1 LGHNA and CDR2 YNFKEQ. CDR3 coding DNA: TGTGCCAGCAGCCCCCAAGCCGTCTCCTACGAGCAGTACTTC. It specifies CASSPQAVSYEQYF.

The chain has TRBV6-4 and TRBJ2-2, with 7 bases matching TRBD2. Per germline, CDR1 MRHNA and CDR2 SNTAGT. This CDR3 region has 17 residues. V lost 5 bases, J lost 0 bases, and 9 bases stayed unmatched. The CDR3 here is CASSPTPRGANTGELFF. The CDR3 DNA reads as TGTGCCAGCAGTCCTACCCCCCGGGGGGCGAACACCGGGGAGCTGTTTTTT.

The chain carries TRBV7-5 and TRBJ2-7; the table assigns TRBD1, which was not confirmed against the DNA. TRBV7-5 is assigned pseudogene status. CDR3 length: 15 residues. CDR3 sequence (DNA): TGTGTCAGAAGCGCCGAACGGACAGGGACCTACGAGCAGTACTTC. It specifies CVRSAERTGTYEQYF.

The rearrangement links TRBV10-3 to TRBJ1-1, with D unresolved. The germline CDR1 and CDR2 sequences are ENHRY and SYGVKD. Between the trimmed V and J ends, which lost 2 bases and 4 bases, there was a span of 8 bases. CDR3 size: 13 residues. The CDR3 DNA reads TGTGCCATCAGTGAGGGGTTGGGCACTGAAGCTTTCTTT. The encoded protein is CAISEGLGTEAFF.

The chain uses TRBV28 and TRBJ1-2; D is unclear. Trimming stripped 7 bases from V and 1 base from J, with 16 bases between. This CDR3 is 15 amino acids long. Germline loops: CDR1 MDHEN, CDR2 SYDVKM. This chain's CDR3 is CASTNRNDFNYGYTF. CDR3 sequence (DNA): TGTGCCAGCACGAATAGGAACGATTTTAACTATGGCTACACCTTC.

The gene calls are TRBV5-1 and TRBJ1-6; D is unclear. V lost 6 bases to trimming and J lost 8 bases, with 18 bases between them. The CDR3 loop spans 15 amino acids. Germline assignment: CDR1 SGHRS and CDR2 YFSETQ. CDR3 loop: CASTRDGQRDSPLHF. In DNA form, the CDR3 reads TGCGCCAGCACCCGCGATGGCCAGCGGGATTCACCCCTCCACTTT. The complete variable domain, with remaining parts taken from reference TRBV5-1 and TRBJ1-6, reads KAGVTQTPRYLIKTRGQQVTLSCSPISGHRSVSWYQQTPGQGLQFLFEYFSETQRNKGNFPGRFSGRQFSNSRSEMNVSTLELGDSALYLCASTRDGQRDSPLHFGNGTRLTVT.

In this sample, this clone turned up once. The chain uses TRBV5-1 and TRBJ2-1, with 10 positions matching TRBD2. The germline gives CDR1 SGHRS, CDR2 YFSETQ. The CDR3 runs to 18 residues. V lost 7 bases and J lost 4; bases outside the gene matches: 17. CDR3 bases: TGCGCCAGCCGGACCGGGACTAGCGCGAGGGGGTTATACAATGAGCAGTTCTTC. It is translated as CASRTGTSARGLYNEQFF.

The chain links TRBV4-3 to TRBJ2-7; 8 bases align to TRBD1. Germline CDR1 LGHNA, CDR2 YSLEER. J gave up 3 bases and V 0 bases, and 4 bases lay outside the gene matches. The CDR3 sequence is 15 residues long. Here the CDR3 reads CASSQDRTGFYEQYF. CDR3 coding DNA: TGCGCCAGCAGCCAAGATCGGACAGGGTTCTACGAGCAGTACTTC.

The chain links TRBV7-2 to TRBJ2-3; 9 nucleotides align to TRBD2. The CDR3 spans 14 residues. J lost 5 bases, V lost 3 bases, and 3 bases had no gene match. Germline V gives CDR1 SGHTA, CDR2 FQGNSA. The CDR3 DNA follows: TGTGCCAGCAGCTTCCCAGCGGGGGGAGATACGCAGTATTTT. It specifies CASSFPAGGDTQYF.